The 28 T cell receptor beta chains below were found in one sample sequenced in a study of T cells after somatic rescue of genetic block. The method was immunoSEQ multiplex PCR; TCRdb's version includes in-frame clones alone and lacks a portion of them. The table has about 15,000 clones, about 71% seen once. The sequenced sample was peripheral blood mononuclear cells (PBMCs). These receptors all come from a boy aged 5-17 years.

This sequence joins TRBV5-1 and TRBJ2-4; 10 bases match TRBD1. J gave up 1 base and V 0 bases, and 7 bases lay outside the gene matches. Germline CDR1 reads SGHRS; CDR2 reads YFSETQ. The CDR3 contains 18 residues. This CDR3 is CASSLARQGAIAKNIQYF. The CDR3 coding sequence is TGCGCCAGCAGCTTGGCTCGACAGGGGGCAATCGCCAAAAACATTCAGTACTTC.

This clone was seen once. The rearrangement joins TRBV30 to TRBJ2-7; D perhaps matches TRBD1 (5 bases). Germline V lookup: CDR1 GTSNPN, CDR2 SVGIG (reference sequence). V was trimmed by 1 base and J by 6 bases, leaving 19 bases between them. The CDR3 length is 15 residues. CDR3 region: CAWSDGAGISVEQYF. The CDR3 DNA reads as TGTGCCTGGAGTGATGGGGCAGGGATATCGGTCGAGCAGTACTTC.

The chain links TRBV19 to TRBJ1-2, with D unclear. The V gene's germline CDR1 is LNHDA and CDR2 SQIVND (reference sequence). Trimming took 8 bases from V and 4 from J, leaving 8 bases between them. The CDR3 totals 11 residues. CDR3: CASETPYGYTF. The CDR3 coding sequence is TGTGCCAGTGAAACTCCCTATGGCTACACCTTC. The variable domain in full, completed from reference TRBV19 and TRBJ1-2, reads DGGITQSPKYLFRKEGQNVTLSCEQNLNHDAMYWYRQDPGQGLRLIYYSQIVNDFQKGDIAEGYSVSREKKESFPLTVTSAQKNPTAFYLCASETPYGYTFGSGTRLTVV.

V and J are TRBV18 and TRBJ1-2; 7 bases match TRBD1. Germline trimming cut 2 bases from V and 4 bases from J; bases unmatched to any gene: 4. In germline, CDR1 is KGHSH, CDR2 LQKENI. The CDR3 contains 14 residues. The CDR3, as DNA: TGTGCCAGCTCACCAGACAGGGTGGGCTATGGCTACACCTTC. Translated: CASSPDRVGYGYTF.

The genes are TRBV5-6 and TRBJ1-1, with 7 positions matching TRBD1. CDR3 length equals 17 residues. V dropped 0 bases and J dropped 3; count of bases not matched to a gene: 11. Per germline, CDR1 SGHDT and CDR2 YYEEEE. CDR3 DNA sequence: TGTGCCAGCAGCTTGGTCTATTTGGGACAGCGGGACACTGAAGCTTTCTTT. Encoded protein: CASSLVYLGQRDTEAFF.

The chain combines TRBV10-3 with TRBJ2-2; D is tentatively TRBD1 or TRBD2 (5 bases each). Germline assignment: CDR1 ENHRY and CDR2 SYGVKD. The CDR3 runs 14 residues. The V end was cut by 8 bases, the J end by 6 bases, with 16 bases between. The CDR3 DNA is TGTGCCATCCAGAGGGGAGTAACGGCCGGGGAGCTGTTTTTT. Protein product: CAIQRGVTAGELFF.

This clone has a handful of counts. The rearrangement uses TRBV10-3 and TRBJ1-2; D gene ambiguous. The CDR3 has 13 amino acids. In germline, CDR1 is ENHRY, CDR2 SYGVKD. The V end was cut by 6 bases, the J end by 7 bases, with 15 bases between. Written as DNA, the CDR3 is TGTGCCATCAGAAGGGAGGATTGGGGTGGCTACACCTTC. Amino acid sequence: CAIRREDWGGYTF.

CDR3 loop: CAWSHVSRTYEQYF. In DNA form, the CDR3 reads TGTGCCTGGAGTCATGTATCTCGGACCTACGAGCAGTACTTC. J is TRBJ2-7 and V is TRBV30; D remains ambiguous. The germline CDR1 and CDR2 sequences are GTSNPN and SVGIG (reference sequence). This CDR3 is built from 14 residues. V was pared by 2 bases and J by 2 bases, with 13 bases between.

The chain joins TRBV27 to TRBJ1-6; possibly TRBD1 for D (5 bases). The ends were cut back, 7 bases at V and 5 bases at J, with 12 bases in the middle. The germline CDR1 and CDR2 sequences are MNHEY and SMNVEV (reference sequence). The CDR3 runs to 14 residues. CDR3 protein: CASTLWGNNSPLHF. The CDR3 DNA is TGTGCCAGCACGCTATGGGGCAATAATTCACCCCTCCACTTT.

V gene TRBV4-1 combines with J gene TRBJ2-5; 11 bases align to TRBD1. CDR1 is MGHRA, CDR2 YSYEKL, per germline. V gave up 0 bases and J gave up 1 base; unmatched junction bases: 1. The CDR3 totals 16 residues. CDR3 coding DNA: TGCGCCAGCAGCCAAGATGGGACAGGGGGCCAAGAGACCCAGTACTTC. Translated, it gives CASSQDGTGGQETQYF.

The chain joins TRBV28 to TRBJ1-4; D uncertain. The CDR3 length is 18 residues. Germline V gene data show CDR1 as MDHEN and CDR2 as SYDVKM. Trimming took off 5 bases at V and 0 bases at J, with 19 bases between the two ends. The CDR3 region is CASSLPRAQTATNEKLFF. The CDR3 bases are TGTGCCAGCAGTCTCCCCCGGGCCCAGACTGCAACTAATGAAAAACTGTTTTTT.

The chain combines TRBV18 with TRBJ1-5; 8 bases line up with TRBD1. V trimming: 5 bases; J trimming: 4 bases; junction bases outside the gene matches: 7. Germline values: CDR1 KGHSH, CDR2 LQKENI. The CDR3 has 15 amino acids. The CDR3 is CASSSDRGGNQPQHF. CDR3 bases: TGTGCCAGCTCATCTGACAGGGGTGGAAATCAGCCCCAGCATTTT. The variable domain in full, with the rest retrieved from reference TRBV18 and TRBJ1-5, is NAGVMQNPRHLVRRRGQEARLRCSPMKGHSHVYWYRQLPEEGLKFMVYLQKENIIDESGMPKERFSAEFPKEGPSILRIQQVVRGDSAAYFCASSSDRGGNQPQHFGDGTRLSIL.

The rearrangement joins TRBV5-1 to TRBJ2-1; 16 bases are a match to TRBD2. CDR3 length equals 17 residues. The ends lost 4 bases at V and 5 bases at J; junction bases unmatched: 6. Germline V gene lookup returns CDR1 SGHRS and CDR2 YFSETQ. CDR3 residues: CASSAPGLAGGHNEQFF. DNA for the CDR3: TGCGCCAGCAGCGCGCCGGGACTAGCGGGGGGGCACAATGAGCAGTTCTTC.

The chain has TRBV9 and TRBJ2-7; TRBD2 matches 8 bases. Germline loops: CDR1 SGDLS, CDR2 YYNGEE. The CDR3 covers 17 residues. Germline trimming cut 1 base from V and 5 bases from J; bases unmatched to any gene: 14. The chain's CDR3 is CASSVTPGGGGIDEQYF. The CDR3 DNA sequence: TGTGCCAGCAGCGTAACTCCCGGGGGGGGCGGAATAGACGAGCAGTACTTC.

Here the CDR3 reads CASSQGTSGAQETQYF. The DNA for the CDR3 is TGCGCCAGCAGCCAAGGGACTAGCGGGGCCCAAGAGACCCAGTACTTC. The chain recombines TRBV4-1 with TRBJ2-5; TRBD2 aligns across 12 bases. Germline CDR1 is MGHRA and CDR2 is YSYEKL. With 1 base clipped from V and 1 base from J, the junction kept 1 base outside the gene matches. This CDR3 spans 16 amino acids.

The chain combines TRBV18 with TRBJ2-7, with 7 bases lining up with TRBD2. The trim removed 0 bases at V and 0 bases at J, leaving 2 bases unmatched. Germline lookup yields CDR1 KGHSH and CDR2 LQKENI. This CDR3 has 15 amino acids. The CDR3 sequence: CASSPPRGGSYEQYF. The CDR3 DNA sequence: TGTGCCAGCTCACCACCGCGCGGGGGCTCCTACGAGCAGTACTTC.

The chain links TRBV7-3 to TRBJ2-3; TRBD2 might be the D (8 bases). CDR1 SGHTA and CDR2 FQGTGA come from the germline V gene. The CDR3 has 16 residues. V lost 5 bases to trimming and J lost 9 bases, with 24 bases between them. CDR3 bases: TGTGCCAGCAGCCTACTCCCACTAGCGGACAGGAGAACGCAGTATTTT. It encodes CASSLLPLADRRTQYF.

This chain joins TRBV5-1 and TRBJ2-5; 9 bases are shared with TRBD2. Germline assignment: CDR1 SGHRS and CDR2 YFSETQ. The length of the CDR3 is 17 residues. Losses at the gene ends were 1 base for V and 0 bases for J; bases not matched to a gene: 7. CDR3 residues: CASSLLLAGSYQETQYF. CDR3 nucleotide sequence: TGCGCCAGCAGCTTGCTACTAGCGGGCTCGTACCAAGAGACCCAGTACTTC. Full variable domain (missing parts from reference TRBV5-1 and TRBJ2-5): KAGVTQTPRYLIKTRGQQVTLSCSPISGHRSVSWYQQTPGQGLQFLFEYFSETQRNKGNFPGRFSGRQFSNSRSEMNVSTLELGDSALYLCASSLLLAGSYQETQYFGPGTRLLVL.

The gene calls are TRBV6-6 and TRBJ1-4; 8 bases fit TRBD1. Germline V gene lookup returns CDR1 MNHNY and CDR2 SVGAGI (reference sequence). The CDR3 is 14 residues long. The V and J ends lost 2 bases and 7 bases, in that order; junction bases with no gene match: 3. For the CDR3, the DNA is TGTGCCAGCAGTTACGGACAGGGCGGTGAAAAACTGTTTTTT. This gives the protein CASSYGQGGEKLFF.

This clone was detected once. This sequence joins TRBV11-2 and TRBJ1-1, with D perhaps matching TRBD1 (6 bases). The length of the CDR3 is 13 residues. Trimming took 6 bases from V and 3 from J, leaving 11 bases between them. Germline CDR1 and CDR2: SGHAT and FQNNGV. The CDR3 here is CASRVGGDTEAFF. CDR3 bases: TGTGCCAGCAGAGTAGGGGGGGACACTGAAGCTTTCTTT.

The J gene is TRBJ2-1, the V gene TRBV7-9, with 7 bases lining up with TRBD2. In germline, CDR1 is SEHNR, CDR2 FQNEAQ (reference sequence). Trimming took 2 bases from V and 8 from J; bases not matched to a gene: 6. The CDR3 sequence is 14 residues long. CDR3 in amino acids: CASSLMGGIHEQFF. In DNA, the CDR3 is TGTGCCAGCAGCTTAATGGGGGGGATCCATGAGCAGTTCTTC.

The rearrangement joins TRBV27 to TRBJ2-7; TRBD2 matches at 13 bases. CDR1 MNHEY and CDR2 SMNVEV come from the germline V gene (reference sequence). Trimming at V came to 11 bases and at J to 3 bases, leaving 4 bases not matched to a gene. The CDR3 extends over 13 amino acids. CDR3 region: CALLAGGSYEQYF. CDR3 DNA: TGTGCCCTACTAGCGGGAGGGAGCTACGAGCAGTACTTC.

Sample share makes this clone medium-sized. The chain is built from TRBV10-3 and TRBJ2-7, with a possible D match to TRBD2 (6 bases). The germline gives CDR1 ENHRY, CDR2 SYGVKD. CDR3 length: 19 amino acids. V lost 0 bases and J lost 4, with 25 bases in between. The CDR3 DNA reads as TGTGCCATCAGTGAGTCCGAAGCGGGTCCTTACCCCGATTTGTACGAGCAGTACTTC. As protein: CAISESEAGPYPDLYEQYF.

The chain's CDR3 is CASNSGVLYYEQYF. The CDR3, as DNA: TGTGCCAGCAATTCAGGGGTCCTATATTACGAGCAGTACTTC. V and J are TRBV6-1 and TRBJ2-7, with D maybe TRBD1 (6 bases). Germline CDR1 MNHNS, CDR2 SASEGT. V was trimmed by 7 bases and J by 4 bases, leaving 17 bases between them. The CDR3 spans 14 residues.

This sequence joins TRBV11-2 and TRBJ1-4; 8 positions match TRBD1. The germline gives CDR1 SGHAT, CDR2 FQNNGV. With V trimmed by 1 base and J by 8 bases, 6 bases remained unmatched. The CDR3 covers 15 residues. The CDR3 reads CASSLGDRSREKLFF. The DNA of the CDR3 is TGTGCCAGCAGCTTAGGGGACAGGTCAAGAGAAAAACTGTTTTTT.

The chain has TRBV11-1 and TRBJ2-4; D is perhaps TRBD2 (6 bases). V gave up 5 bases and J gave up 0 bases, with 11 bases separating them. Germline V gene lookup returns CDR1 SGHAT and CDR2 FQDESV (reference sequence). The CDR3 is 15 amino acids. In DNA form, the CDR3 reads TGTGCCAGCAGCCTCGGGACTGTAGCCAAAAACATTCAGTACTTC. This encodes CASSLGTVAKNIQYF.

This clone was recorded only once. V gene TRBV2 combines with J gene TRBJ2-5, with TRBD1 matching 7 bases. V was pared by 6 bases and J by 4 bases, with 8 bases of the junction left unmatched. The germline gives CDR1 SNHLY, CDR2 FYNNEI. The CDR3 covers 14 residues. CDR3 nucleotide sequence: TGTGCCAGCAGCCAAAGGGGGCGCGGAGAGACCCAGTACTTC. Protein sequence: CASSQRGRGETQYF.

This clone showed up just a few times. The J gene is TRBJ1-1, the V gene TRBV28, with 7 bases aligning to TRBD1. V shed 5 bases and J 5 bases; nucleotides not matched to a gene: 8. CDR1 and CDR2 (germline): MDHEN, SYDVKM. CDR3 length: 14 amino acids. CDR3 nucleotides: TGTGCCAGCAGTCGTAGACAGGGAGGAACTGAAGCTTTCTTT. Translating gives CASSRRQGGTEAFF.